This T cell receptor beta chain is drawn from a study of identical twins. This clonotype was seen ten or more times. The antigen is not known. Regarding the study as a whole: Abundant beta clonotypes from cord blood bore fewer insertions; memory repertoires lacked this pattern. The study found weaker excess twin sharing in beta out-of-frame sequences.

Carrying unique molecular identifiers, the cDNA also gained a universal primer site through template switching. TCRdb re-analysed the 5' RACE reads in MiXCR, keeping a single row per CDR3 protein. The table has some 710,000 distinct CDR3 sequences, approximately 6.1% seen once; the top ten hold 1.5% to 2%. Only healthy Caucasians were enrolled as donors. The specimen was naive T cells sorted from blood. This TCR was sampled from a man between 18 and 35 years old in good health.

The chain's CDR3 is CAISENSYEQYV. Here the CDR3 DNA reads TGTGCCATCAGTGAAAATTCCTACGAGCAGTACGTC. V usage is TRBV10-3 and J usage is TRBJ2-7; D call uncertain. This CDR3 spans 12 amino acids. Germline assignment: CDR1 ENHRY and CDR2 SYGVKD. V was clipped by 3 bases and J by 1 base, with 4 bases between them.